The 7 T cell receptor beta chains below were found in one sample sequenced in a study of molecular identifiers for immune sequencing clone quantification. From the PCR reads, TCRdb called clonotypes with MiXCR, one entry per CDR3 protein. The table includes some 650,000 distinct CDR3 sequences, approximately 20% detected once. The sample consisted of naive CD8+ T cells from blood, with Jurkat cell RNA spiked in. The subset was: FACS-sorted CD8+CD4-CCR7+CD45RA+ naive T cells. Receptors originate from a human donor in good health. Some libraries in this study had Jurkat cell RNA spiked in.

This clonotype was counted many times. V usage is TRBV28 and J usage is TRBJ2-7; 7 bases are shared with TRBD1. Per germline, CDR1 MDHEN and CDR2 SYDVKM. The CDR3 runs to 13 residues. V shed 8 bases and J 2 bases; nucleotides not matched to a gene: 6. The CDR3 protein is CASQTGTAYEQYF. The DNA of the CDR3 is TGTGCCAGCCAGACCGGGACAGCCTACGAGCAGTACTTC.

The table lists this clonotype with a few counts. The rearrangement uses TRBV3-1 and TRBJ2-1, with TRBD1 matching over 7 bases. In germline, CDR1 is LGHDT, CDR2 YNNKEL (reference sequence). The CDR3 extends over 16 amino acids. The V gene end was trimmed by 0 bases and the J gene end by 4 bases; junction bases not matched to a gene: 6. The CDR3 sequence is CASSQEGKQGYNEQFF. The CDR3 nucleotides read TGTGCCAGCAGCCAAGAAGGGAAACAGGGGTACAATGAGCAGTTCTTC.

The sample holds a few counts of this clonotype. The chain is built from TRBV5-4 and TRBJ2-7, with D perhaps TRBD1 or TRBD2 (5 bases each). The CDR3 runs 15 residues. Germline CDR1 SGHNT, CDR2 YYREEE (reference sequence). V was shortened by 3 bases and J by 0 bases, with 13 bases between the two germline ends. The CDR3, as DNA: TGTGCCAGCAGCTGGGGGACGGGAAGCTCCTACGAGCAGTACTTC. This encodes CASSWGTGSSYEQYF.

A note on this clonotype: Since a much larger clone is just one base distant, this may be a read error. The CDR3 ends on some other residue instead of the conserved phenylalanine or tryptophan, so this is likely a read error. This chain uses TRBV28 with TRBJ1-1; a possible D gene is TRBD1 (5 bases). There are 15 residues in the CDR3. Trimming shortened V by 8 bases and J by 1 base, and 17 bases separated the two germline ends. The germline V gene encodes CDR1 MDHEN and CDR2 SYDVKM. This CDR3 is CASVEGLYGNTEAFV. The CDR3 DNA follows: TGTGCCAGCGTTGAGGGGCTTTACGGGAACACTGAAGCTTTCGTT.

This clonotype came up many times. The rearrangement joins TRBV10-2 to TRBJ1-5; weak D call: TRBD1 (5 bases). V lost 3 bases and J 2 bases, leaving 8 bases between the germline ends. This CDR3 is built from 14 residues. The germline gives CDR1 WSHSY, CDR2 SAAADI. Here the CDR3 DNA reads TGCGCCAGCAGTGAATCGGGGGGCAATCAGCCCCAGCATTTT. Amino acids: CASSESGGNQPQHF.

In this sample, this clonotype turned up many times. The chain carries TRBV30 and TRBJ1-1, with D tentatively TRBD1 (6 bases). This CDR3 comprises 12 residues. The germline gives CDR1 GTSNPN, CDR2 SVGIG (reference sequence). V was pared by 0 bases and J by 6 bases, with 8 bases between. The CDR3 nucleotides read TGTGCCTGGAGTGTAGGGGGATCTGAAGCTTTCTTT. Residues: CAWSVGGSEAFF.

This clonotype was found a few times. V usage is TRBV19 and J usage is TRBJ2-4; 8 nucleotides line up with TRBD2. V gave up 7 bases and J gave up 5 bases; unmatched junction bases: 1. Germline V gene data show CDR1 as LNHDA and CDR2 as SQIVND (reference sequence). CDR3 length: 12 residues. The CDR3 protein is CASISGENIQYF. As DNA, the CDR3 is TGTGCCAGTATTAGCGGGGAAAACATTCAGTACTTC. The full variable domain, in which reference TRBV19 and TRBJ2-4 provide the parts outside the CDR3, is DGGITQSPKYLFRKEGQNVTLSCEQNLNHDAMYWYRQDPGQGLRLIYYSQIVNDFQKGDIAEGYSVSREKKESFPLTVTSAQKNPTAFYLCASISGENIQYFGAGTRLSVL.